This T cell receptor (beta chain) was captured in a study of control samples from healthy donors and cancer patients. The junction had 10 bases not matched to a gene; V was cut back by 1 base and J by 3 bases. The germline V gene encodes CDR1 GTSNPN and CDR2 SVGIG (reference sequence). The CDR3 is made up of 16 amino acids. Sequencing was performed with immunoSEQ multiplex PCR; in TCRdb, only in-frame clones are kept and a portion is missing. The sample lists 100,000 to 150,000 clones; roughly 84% were seen once. The receptor's source is a middle-aged man in good health. The V call is TRBV30, the J call TRBJ1-2; 8 bases are a match to TRBD1. The specimen was blood. The CDR3 region is CAWSDPRQGSDYGYTF. The CDR3 bases are TGTGCCTGGAGTGACCCCCGACAGGGGTCGGACTATGGCTACACCTTC.